This TCR beta chain was obtained from a study of blood T cell repertoires in COVID-19. The protocol was immunoSEQ multiplex PCR, while the TCRdb copy is restricted to in-frame clones and leaves out a portion. The top ten clones hold about 0.83% of a sample with a few hundred thousand clones, roughly 90% of them seen once. The clonotype comes from a middle-aged woman who had been exposed to COVID-19. Sequencing input: PBMCs or T cells enriched from blood (not recorded which).

The CDR3 sequence: CASSLGAGSTGNTIYF. The CDR3 DNA reads TGTGCCAGCAGCTTAGGCGCAGGTTCGACAGGAAACACCATATATTTT. J is TRBJ1-3 and V is TRBV13; D remains unclear. The V gene's germline CDR1 is PRHDT and CDR2 FYEKMQ (reference sequence). V lost 0 bases and J lost 4, with 13 bases in between. The CDR3 runs 16 residues.